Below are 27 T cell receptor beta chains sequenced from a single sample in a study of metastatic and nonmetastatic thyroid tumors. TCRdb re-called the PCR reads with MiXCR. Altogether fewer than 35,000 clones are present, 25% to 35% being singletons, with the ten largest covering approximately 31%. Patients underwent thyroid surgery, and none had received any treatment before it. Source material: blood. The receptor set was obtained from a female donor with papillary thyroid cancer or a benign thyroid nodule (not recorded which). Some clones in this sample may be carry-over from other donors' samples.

The CDR3 region has the DNA TGTGCCAGCATCCGGTTCTCTTCCTTCACTGAAGCTTTCTTT. This codes for CASIRFSSFTEAFF. The chain links TRBV2 to TRBJ1-1, with D hard to call. The CDR3 consists of 14 residues. V lost 7 bases to trimming and J lost 4 bases, with 16 bases between them. CDR1 is SNHLY, CDR2 FYNNEI, per germline.

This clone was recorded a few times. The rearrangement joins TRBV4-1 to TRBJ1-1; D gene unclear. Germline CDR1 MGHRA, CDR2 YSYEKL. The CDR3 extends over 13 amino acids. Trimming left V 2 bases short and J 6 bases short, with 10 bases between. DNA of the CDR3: TGCGCCAGCAGCCAAACAGAAGCGGCTGAAGCTTTCTTT. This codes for CASSQTEAAEAFF.

CDR3 amino acids: CASSLEGSGYYGYTF. Written as DNA, the CDR3 is TGTGCCAGCAGCTTAGAGGGTTCCGGTTACTATGGCTACACCTTC. This chain connects TRBV11-2 to TRBJ1-2, with no clear D. Trimming removed 0 bases at V and 3 bases at J, with 11 bases between. This CDR3 comprises 15 residues. From germline, CDR1 is SGHAT and CDR2 FQNNGV. The whole variable domain, filled in from reference TRBV11-2 and TRBJ1-2, reads EAGVAQSPRYKIIEKRQSVAFWCNPISGHATLYWYQQILGQGPKLLIQFQNNGVVDDSQLPKDRFSAERLKGVDSTLKIQPAKLEDSAVYLCASSLEGSGYYGYTFGSGTRLTVV.

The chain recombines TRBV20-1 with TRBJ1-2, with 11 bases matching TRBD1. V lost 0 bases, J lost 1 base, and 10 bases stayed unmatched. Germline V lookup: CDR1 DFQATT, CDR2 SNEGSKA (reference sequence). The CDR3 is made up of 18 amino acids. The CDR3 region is CSARDQDRGQDSNYGYTF. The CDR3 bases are TGCAGTGCTAGAGACCAGGACAGGGGGCAGGATAGTAACTATGGCTACACCTTC.

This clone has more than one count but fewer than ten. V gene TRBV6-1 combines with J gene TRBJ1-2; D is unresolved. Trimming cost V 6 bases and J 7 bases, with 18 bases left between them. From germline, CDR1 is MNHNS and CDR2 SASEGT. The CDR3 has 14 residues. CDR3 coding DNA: TGTGCCAGCAGACCCGGACTTAATCTCCGTGGCTACACCTTC. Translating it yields CASRPGLNLRGYTF.

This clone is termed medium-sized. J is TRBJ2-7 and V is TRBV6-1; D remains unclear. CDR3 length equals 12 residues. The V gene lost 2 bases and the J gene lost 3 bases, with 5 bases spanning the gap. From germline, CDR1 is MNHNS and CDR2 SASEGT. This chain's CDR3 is CASSEQYYEQYF. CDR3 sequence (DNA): TGTGCCAGCAGTGAACAATACTACGAGCAGTACTTC.

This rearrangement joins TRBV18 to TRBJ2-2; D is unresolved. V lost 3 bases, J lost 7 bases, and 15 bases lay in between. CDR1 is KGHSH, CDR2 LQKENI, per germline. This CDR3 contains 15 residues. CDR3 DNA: TGTGCCAGCTCACCCCCCGGGTCGCAGGTCGGGGAGCTGTTTTTT. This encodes CASSPPGSQVGELFF.

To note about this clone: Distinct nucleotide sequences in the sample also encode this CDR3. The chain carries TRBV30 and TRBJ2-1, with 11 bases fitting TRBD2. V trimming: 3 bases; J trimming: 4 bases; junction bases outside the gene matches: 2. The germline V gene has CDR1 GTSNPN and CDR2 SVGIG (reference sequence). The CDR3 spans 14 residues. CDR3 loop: CAWRGTSGYNEQFF. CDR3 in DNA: TGTGCCTGGAGGGGGACTAGCGGATACAATGAGCAGTTCTTC.

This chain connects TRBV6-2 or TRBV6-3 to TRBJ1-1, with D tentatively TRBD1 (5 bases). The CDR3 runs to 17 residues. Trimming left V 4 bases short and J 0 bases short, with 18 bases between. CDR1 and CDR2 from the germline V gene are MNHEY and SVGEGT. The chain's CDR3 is CASSWPLLGRMNTEAFF. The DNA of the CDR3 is TGTGCCAGCAGTTGGCCCTTATTGGGACGGATGAACACTGAAGCTTTCTTT.

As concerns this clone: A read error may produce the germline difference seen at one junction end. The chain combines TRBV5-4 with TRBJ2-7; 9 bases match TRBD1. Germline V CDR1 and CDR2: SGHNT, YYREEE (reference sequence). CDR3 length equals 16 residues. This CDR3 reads CASSLGTGLGNYEQYF. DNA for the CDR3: TGCGCCAGCAGCTTGGGGACAGGGTTAGGGAACTACGAGCAGTACTTC.

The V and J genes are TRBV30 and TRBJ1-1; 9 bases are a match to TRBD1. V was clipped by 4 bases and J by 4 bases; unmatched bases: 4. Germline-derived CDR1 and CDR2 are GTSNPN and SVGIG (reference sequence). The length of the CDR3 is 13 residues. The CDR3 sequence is CAWNRGPGTEAFF. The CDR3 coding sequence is TGTGCCTGGAACAGGGGGCCGGGCACTGAAGCTTTCTTT.

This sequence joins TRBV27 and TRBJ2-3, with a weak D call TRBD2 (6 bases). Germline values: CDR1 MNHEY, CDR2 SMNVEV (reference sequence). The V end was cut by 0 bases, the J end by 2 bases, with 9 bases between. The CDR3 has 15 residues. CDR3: CASSLSEGHTDTQYF. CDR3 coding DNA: TGTGCCAGCAGTTTATCGGAGGGGCACACAGATACGCAGTATTTT.

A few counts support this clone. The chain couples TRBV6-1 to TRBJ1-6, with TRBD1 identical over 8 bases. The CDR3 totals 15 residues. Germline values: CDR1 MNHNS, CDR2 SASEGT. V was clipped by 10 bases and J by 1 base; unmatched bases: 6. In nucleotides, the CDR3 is TGTGCCACCGAGAGGACAGGGTCCTATAATTCACCCCTCCACTTT. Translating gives CATERTGSYNSPLHF.

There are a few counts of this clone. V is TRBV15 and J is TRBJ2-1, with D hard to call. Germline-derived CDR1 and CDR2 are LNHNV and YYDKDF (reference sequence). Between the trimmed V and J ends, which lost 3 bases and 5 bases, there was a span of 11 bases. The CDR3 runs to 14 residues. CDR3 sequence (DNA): TGTGCCACCAGCAGGGTGACGAGAAACAATGAGCAGTTCTTC. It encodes CATSRVTRNNEQFF.

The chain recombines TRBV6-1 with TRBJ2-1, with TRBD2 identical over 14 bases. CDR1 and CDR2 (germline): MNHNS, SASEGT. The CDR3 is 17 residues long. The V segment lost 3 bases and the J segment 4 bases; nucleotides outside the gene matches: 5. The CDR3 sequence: CASSDGTSGRVYNEQFF. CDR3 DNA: TGTGCCAGCAGTGACGGGACTAGCGGGAGAGTTTACAATGAGCAGTTCTTC.

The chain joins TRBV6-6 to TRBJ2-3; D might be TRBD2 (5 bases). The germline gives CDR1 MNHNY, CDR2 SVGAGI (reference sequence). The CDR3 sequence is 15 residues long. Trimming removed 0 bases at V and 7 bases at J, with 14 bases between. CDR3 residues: CASSYSIPGRYTQYF. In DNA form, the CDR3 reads TGTGCCAGCAGTTACTCGATACCGGGAAGATATACGCAGTATTTT.

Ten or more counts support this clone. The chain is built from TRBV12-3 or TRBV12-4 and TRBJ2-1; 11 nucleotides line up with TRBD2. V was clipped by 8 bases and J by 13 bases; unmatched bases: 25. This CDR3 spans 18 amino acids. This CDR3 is CASHLLAGGLGGIPIQFF. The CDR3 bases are TGTGCCAGCCACCTCCTAGCGGGAGGTTTAGGCGGTATCCCCATTCAGTTCTTC.

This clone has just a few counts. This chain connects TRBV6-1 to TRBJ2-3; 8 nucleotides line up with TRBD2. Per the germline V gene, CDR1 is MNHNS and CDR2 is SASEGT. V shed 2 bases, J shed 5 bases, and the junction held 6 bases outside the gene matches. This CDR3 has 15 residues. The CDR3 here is CASSEMSGSGDTQYF. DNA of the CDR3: TGTGCCAGCAGTGAAATGAGCGGGAGCGGAGATACGCAGTATTTT.

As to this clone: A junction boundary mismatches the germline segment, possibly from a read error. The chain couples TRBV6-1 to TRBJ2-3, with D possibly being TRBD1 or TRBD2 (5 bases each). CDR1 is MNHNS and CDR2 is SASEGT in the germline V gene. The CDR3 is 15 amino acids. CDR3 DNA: TGTGCCGGCAGCGCCTCCACGGGGCAAGTAGATACGCAGTATTTT. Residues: CAGSASTGQVDTQYF.

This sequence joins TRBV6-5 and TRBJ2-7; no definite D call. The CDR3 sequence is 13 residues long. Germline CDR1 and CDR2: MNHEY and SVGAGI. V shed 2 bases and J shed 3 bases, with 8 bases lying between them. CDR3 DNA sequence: TGTGCCAGCAGTTACGACTTAAACTACGAGCAGTACTTC. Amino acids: CASSYDLNYEQYF.

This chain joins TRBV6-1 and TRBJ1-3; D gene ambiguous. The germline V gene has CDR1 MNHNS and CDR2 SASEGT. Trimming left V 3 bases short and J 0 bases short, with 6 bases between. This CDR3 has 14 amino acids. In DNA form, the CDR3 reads TGTGCCAGCAGTGACTGGAGCTCTGGAAACACCATATATTTT. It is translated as CASSDWSSGNTIYF.

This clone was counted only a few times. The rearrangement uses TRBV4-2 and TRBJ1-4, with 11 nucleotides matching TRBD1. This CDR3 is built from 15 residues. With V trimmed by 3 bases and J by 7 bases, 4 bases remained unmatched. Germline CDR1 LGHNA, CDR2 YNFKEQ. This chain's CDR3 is CASSQGTGGLEKLFF. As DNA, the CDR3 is TGTGCCAGCAGCCAGGGGACAGGGGGACTTGAAAAACTGTTTTTT.

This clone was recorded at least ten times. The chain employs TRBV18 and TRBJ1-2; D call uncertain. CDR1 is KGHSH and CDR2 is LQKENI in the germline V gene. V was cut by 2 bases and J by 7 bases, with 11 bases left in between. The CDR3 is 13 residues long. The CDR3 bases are TGTGCCAGCTCACCAGGATCTACAGCTGGCTACACCTTC. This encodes CASSPGSTAGYTF. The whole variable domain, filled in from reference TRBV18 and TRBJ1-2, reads NAGVMQNPRHLVRRRGQEARLRCSPMKGHSHVYWYRQLPEEGLKFMVYLQKENIIDESGMPKERFSAEFPKEGPSILRIQQVVRGDSAAYFCASSPGSTAGYTFGSGTRLTVV.

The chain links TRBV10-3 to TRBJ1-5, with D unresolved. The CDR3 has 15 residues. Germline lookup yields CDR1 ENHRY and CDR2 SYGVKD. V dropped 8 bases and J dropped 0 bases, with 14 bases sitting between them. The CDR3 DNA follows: TGTGCCATCGGAGAAGGGCGGAATAGCAATCAGCCCCAGCATTTT. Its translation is CAIGEGRNSNQPQHF.

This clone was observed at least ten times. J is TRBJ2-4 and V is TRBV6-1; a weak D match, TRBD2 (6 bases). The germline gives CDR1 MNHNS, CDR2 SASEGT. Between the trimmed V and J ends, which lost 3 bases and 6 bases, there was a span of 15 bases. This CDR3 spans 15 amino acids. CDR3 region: CASSESLEGGNIQYF. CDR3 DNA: TGTGCCAGCAGTGAGTCCCTCGAGGGAGGAAACATTCAGTACTTC.

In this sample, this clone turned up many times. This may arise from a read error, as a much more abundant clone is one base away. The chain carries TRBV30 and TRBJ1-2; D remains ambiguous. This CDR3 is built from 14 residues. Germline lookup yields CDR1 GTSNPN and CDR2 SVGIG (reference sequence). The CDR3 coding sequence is TGTGCCTGGAGTCGGGCAGTACTTAACTATGGCTACGCCTTC. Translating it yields CAWSRAVLNYGYAF.

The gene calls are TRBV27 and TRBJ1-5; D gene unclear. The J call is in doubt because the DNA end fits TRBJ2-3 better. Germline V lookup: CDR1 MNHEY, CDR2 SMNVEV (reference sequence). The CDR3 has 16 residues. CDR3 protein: CASSLLEADSNQPQYF. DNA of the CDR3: TGTGCCAGCAGTTTGCTAGAGGCAGATAGCAATCAGCCCCAGTATTTT.